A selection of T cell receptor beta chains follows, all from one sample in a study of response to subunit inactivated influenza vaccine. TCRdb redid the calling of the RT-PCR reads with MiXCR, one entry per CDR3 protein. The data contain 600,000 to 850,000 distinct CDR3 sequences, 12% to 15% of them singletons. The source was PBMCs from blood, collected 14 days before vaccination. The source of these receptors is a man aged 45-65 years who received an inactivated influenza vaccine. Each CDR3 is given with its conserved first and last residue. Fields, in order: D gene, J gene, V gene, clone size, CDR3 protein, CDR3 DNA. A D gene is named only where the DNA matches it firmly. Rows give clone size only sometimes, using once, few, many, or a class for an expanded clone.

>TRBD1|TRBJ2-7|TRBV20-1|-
CSARAGQDHPYEQYF
TGCAGTGCTAGAGCCGGACAGGACCACCCCTACGAGCAGTACTTC
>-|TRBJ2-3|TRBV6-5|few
CASSYAGPKGTDTQYF
TGTGCCAGCAGTTACGCGGGGCCGAAAGGCACAGATACGCAGTATTTT
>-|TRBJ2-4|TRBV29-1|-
CSVEGTGRDIQYF
TGCAGCGTTGAAGGGACGGGAAGAGACATTCAGTACTTC
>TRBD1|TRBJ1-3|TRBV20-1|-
CSASRDRVISGNTIYF
TGCAGTGCTAGCCGGGACAGGGTTATATCTGGAAACACCATATATTTT
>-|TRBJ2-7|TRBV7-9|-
CASSLDRQSYEQYF
TGTGCCAGCAGCTTAGATCGGCAGAGCTACGAGCAGTACTTC
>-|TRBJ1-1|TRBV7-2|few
CASSLSLGTEAFF
TGTGCCAGCAGCTTATCGTTGGGCACTGAAGCTTTCTTT
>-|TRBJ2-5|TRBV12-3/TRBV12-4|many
CASRRDQETQYF
TGTGCCAGCAGAAGGGACCAAGAGACCCAGTACTTC
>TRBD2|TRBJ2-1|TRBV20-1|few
CSANTLYSGGMSSYNEQFF
TGCAGTGCTAATACCTTATATAGCGGGGGAATGAGCTCCTACAATGAGCAGTTCTTC
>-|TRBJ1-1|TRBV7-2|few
CASSLAQGRYTEAFF
TGTGCCAGCAGCTTAGCGCAGGGGAGGTACACTGAAGCTTTCTTT
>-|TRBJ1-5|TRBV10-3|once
CAIRPGLENNQPQHF
TGTGCCATCAGACCTGGACTGGAAAACAATCAGCCCCAGCATTTT
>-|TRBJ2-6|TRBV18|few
CASSPLHGSGANVLTF
TGTGCCAGCTCACCACTTCACGGCTCTGGGGCCAACGTCCTGACTTTC
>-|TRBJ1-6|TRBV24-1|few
CATSESQDSSPLHF
TGTGCCACCAGTGAAAGTCAGGACAGTTCACCCCTCCACTTT
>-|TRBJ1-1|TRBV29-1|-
CSVEGPSFGGTEAFF
TGCAGCGTTGAAGGTCCGTCCTTCGGAGGCACTGAAGCTTTCTTT
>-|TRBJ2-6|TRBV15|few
CATSRVLVRRGSGANVLTF
TGTGCCACCAGCAGAGTGTTGGTCAGGCGTGGCTCTGGGGCCAACGTCCTGACTTTC
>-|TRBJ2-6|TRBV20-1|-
CSARDPGGTYSGANVLTF
TGCAGTGCTAGAGATCCAGGAGGGACTTACTCTGGGGCCAACGTCCTGACTTTC